This TCR beta chain came from a study of cytomegalovirus exposure and HLA in healthy donors (dated by TCRdb to the late 2010s). Turning to the overall study: In an earlier analysis of approximately 640 of the donors, approximately 260 Gb of sequence data and 90 million to 120 million unique TCR beta sequences from about 190 million T cells were reported. An early release covering about 600 HLA-typed donors comprised 250 to 350 gigabases of sequencing data and about 90 million unique TCR sequences. Of the roughly 410 genotyped donors, over 80% were placed in the genetic ancestry cluster associated with self-reported Caucasian donors. The study aimed to test whether signatures of past pathogen exposure could be identified by cataloging public T cell receptors. The T cell repertoires of several hundred subjects were profiled by immunosequencing and related to cytomegalovirus serostatus. Besides the first cohort of about 730 subjects, a separate validation cohort made up of over 95 different subjects was used. To predict cytomegalovirus infection status, the study brought together high-throughput TCR immunosequencing, statistical association of individual TCRs with disease status, and machine learning. In a later analysis, previously published TCR beta repertoires from some 640 donors were re-analyzed and high-resolution HLA genotyping was added so that TCR occurrence patterns could be studied. Rather than drawing on any new phenotypic data, the later analysis identified candidate immune exposures from TCR beta sequences and the way those sequences occurred across donors. In an earlier analysis of roughly 540 of the donors, high-throughput TCR beta sequencing was used to judge whether each TCR beta V gene segment behaved as functional or pseudogenic. Alongside the repertoire data, information on donor age, sex, ethnicity and CMV serostatus was compiled. A later genetic analysis took genome-wide SNP genotypes for about 65% of the roughly 670 donors and used that subset as a discovery cohort. All discovery cohort repertoires had been generated on a single sequencing platform. Both class I and class II loci were covered by HLA typing, at four-digit resolution. The number of donors typed differed by locus, with about 620-630 for A, B, C, DRB1 and DQB1, 522 for DQA1, some 570 for DPA1, and some 470 for DPB1. Roughly 5 DR-DQ haplotypes were handled as single units for association and clustering, since linkage in the cohort was strong. On average, roughly 240,000 unique TCR beta nucleotide sequences were sequenced per donor among 398 genotyped donors of the cohort, with about 17% of those sequences being non-productive. Overall study results and their limits: A further reported finding was that TCR beta sequences accurately predicted the HLA-A and HLA-B alleles for most subjects in the first cohort. A later analysis associated around 16,000 TCR beta sequences with specific HLA alleles at a false discovery rate of 0.05. In this cohort, only TCR beta chains were sequenced, and detectable features were limited by the absence of alpha or paired-chain data. V-gene and J-gene trimming of TCR beta chains was associated with a missense DCLRE1C variant in a later genetic analysis, and the association was replicated in an independent cohort. Because HLA typing was missing for some donors at each locus, association tests included only the typed subset. While some public TCRs were present in many individuals, most TCR sequences turned up only very rarely across donors. The classifier was reported to diagnose cytomegalovirus status with high specificity and sensitivity in both the original cohort and the validation cohort. The earlier analysis of a few hundred of the donors excluded some 15 rarely observed V segments, including chromosome 9 orphons, because counts were too low. The 87-base-pair reads could not distinguish some IMGT-functional V segments, including TRBV6-2 and TRBV6-3, so those segments were excluded. In an earlier analysis of several hundred of the donors, most TCR beta V segments were observed in productive rearrangements about 87% or about 30% of the time, broadly matching IMGT annotations. A later analysis found that HLA-associated TCR beta chains were more clonally expanded and had lower generation probabilities than equally common non-associated chains. In a later analysis, the rate of TCR association differed among HLA loci, with DRB1 alleles having the most associated TCRs and HLA-C alleles having the fewest. A later genetic analysis reported fewer N-insertions in productive TCRs among donors in an Asian-associated ancestry cluster than the roughly 620-donor mean. According to a later analysis, most CMV-associated TCR beta chains appeared to be HLA-restricted, and the HLA associations seemed to be driven largely by CMV exposure. A few of the identified cytomegalovirus-associated TCR beta chains were confirmed in vitro to be specific for cytomegalovirus antigens. For the cohort, immune exposure information was limited to CMV serostatus. Several of the top co-occurrence clusters appeared to be linked to parvovirus B19, influenza, CMV and Epstein-Barr virus, according to a later analysis. Correlated functional status among segregating V segments might be attributable to linkage disequilibrium, but an unknown experimental factor could not be ruled out. It was suggested by the authors that the approach could potentially be generalized to other disease states and immunological phenotypes. Sequencing depth was assumed to be roughly uniform across donors in the presence/absence analyses, though that assumption may not hold. The sequencing pipeline was judged likely to have produced a cluster of highly shared sequence variants as a technical artifact. The study listed 150 to 200 TCR beta chains as associated with cytomegalovirus. When HLA alleles, especially DR and DQ, strongly co-occurred, attributing TCR associations to individual alleles was difficult.

Regarding this clone: There is no known antigen for this receptor. No base quality values were provided; no much bigger clone lies one nucleotide off.

The cohort consisted of 650 to 700 healthy bone marrow donors. All cohort members were sampled while nominally healthy, although unrecorded immune exposures were likely present. The donor tested CMV seronegative, placing the donor among the roughly 340 seronegative members of the cohort. A peripheral blood sample was collected from each donor, and TCR beta sequencing was performed on peripheral blood mononuclear cells. The Qiagen DNeasy Blood Extraction Kit was used to extract genomic DNA from the blood cell samples. From the germline V gene, CDR1 is MNHNS and CDR2 is SASEGT. From the cysteine up to the phenylalanine, the CDR3 has a length of 15 residues. Here the CDR3 DNA is all that survives: 45 bases in frame from base 1. Germline trimming amounts to 6 bases on V and 0 bases on J, with 2 as the count of junction bases outside the gene matches. The library was built by means of the immunoSEQ multiplex PCR assay. For the multiplex PCR, a mixture combining 60 forward primers for TCR Vbeta segments and 13 reverse primers for TCR Jbeta segments was used. A multiplex PCR assay on genomic DNA amplified the CDR3 region of rearranged TCR beta genes. The amplified TCR beta libraries were sequenced on the Illumina HiSeq System as 87-base-pair reads. Per the original workflow: A later analysis tallied around 80 million unique TCR beta chains across the 550 to 850 repertoires, and around 10 million of those chains were shared by two or more donors. To remove PCR and sequencing errors, raw reads were error-corrected and collapsed into unique sequences using a nearest-neighbor algorithm that merged closely related sequences. CDR3 sequences were aligned to IMGT reference sequences to assign V, D and J gene segments. For a sequence to be retained, at least a six-nucleotide match to both a V gene segment and a J gene segment was required. A rearrangement counted as productive if the CDR3 had no stop codons and remained in frame with V and J, and every other rearrangement counted as non-productive. CDR3 was defined according to IMGT convention as the region running from the second conserved V-encoded cysteine to the conserved J-encoded phenylalanine. In an earlier analysis of around 600 of the donors, sequences lacking an unambiguous match to a single V gene segment were excluded. In an earlier analysis of several hundred of the donors, V segments were called functional above 56.7% productive rearrangements and were called segregating when the between-donor standard deviation exceeded 5%. A statistical classification framework was developed to diagnose cytomegalovirus status using the catalog of TCR beta chain sequences. In a later analysis, V and J genes were assigned by comparing TCR nucleotide sequences against IMGT/GENE-DB human TR gene sequences. The TCRdist pipeline was used in a later analysis to assign CDR3 sequences and most-parsimonious VDJ recombination scenarios. A later analysis defined each TCR beta chain by its CDR3 amino acid sequence plus V-gene family, and excluded reads lacking a unique V-gene family. To address suspected cross-contamination and a sequencing artifact, a later analysis removed around 600 highly shared, low-generation-probability nucleotide sequences. In a later analysis, a clonal expansion index was calculated for each public chain from normalized within-repertoire ranks of inferred template counts. A later analysis computed generation probabilities with a VDJ recombination model fitted to out-of-frame rearrangements, and checked the results against IGoR. In a later analysis, hypergeometric tests were used to score TCR-TCR, TCR-HLA and TCR-CMV co-occurrence, with a repertoire-size bias correction applied to TCR pairs. In a later analysis, false discovery rates were estimated by permuting HLA or CMV assignments 20 times. In a later analysis, co-occurring TCRs were grouped using DBSCAN, with TCRdist sequence similarity added in when clustering inside HLA-allele-positive subsets. Co-occurrence clustering excluded repertoires with fewer than 30,000 or more than 120,000 public chains, plus five with anomalous nucleotide sharing. As stored in TCRdb, this immuneACCESS dataset retains in-frame rearrangements with V and J assigned. A fraction of the clones does not appear; measured against another copy, unresolved V genes explain less than half of the discrepancy, and the remainder lacks a known reason. The V and J calls and clone size were taken over from that table, and D and trimming were inferred from the DNA. Here the sample has about 160,000 clones; 80% to 90% occur a single time. The top ten hold 1.5% to 2% of the sample.

This clonotype was sampled from a woman aged 18-29 years in good health and CMV-seronegative. The sequence is built from TRBV6-1 and TRBJ2-6; 7 central nucleotides agree with TRBD1. Input material: PBMCs. This receptor has the CDR3 CASRAGGSGANVLTF. The nucleotide sequence is TGTGCCAGCAGAGCAGGGGGCTCTGGGGCCAACGTCCTGACTTTC.